This T cell receptor (beta chain) stems from a study of cytomegalovirus exposure and HLA in healthy donors (dated by TCRdb to 2015 to 2018). General notes on the study: An earlier analysis of more than 550 of the donors reported over 250 Gb of sequence data and roughly 120 million unique TCR beta sequences obtained from about 200 million T cells. The study profiled the T cell repertoires of hundreds of subjects by immunosequencing and related them to cytomegalovirus serostatus. Among some 400 genotyped donors of the cohort, an average of about 240,000 unique TCR beta nucleotide sequences were sequenced per donor, around 20% of them non-productive. A later genetic analysis took genome-wide SNP genotypes for 398 of the 666 donors and used that subset as a discovery cohort. To decide whether each TCR beta V gene segment behaved as functional or pseudogenic, an earlier analysis of fewer than 750 of the donors relied on high-throughput TCR beta sequencing. The genetic ancestry cluster associated with self-reported Caucasian donors included 81% of the roughly 400 genotyped donors. The study was designed to test whether signatures of past pathogen exposure could be identified by cataloging public T cell receptors. Both class I and class II loci were covered by HLA typing, at four-digit resolution. An early release that covered about 640 HLA-typed donors contained around 300 gigabases of sequencing data and tens of millions of unique TCR sequences. High-throughput TCR immunosequencing, statistical association of individual TCRs with disease status, and machine learning were combined to predict cytomegalovirus infection status. Besides the first cohort of under 700 subjects, a separate validation cohort made up of roughly 120 different subjects was used. All discovery cohort repertoires had been generated on a single sequencing platform. A later analysis re-analyzed previously published TCR beta repertoires from approximately 670 donors and added high-resolution HLA genotyping to study TCR occurrence patterns. Donor age, sex, ethnicity and CMV serostatus were compiled together with the repertoire data. Rather than using new phenotypic data, the later analysis identified candidate immune exposures from TCR beta sequences and from how often those sequences occurred across donors. Typing coverage varied by locus: 629-630 donors for A, B, C, DRB1 and DQB1; roughly 500 for DQA1; approximately 570 for DPA1; some 470 for DPB1. Four to six DR-DQ haplotypes were handled as single units for association and clustering, since linkage in the cohort was strong.

The cohort was made up of several hundred healthy bone marrow donors. At the time of sampling, every cohort member was nominally healthy, though immune exposures that went unrecorded were likely present. The donor tested CMV seronegative, placing the donor among the roughly 400 seronegative members of the cohort. Each donor provided a peripheral blood sample, and peripheral blood mononuclear cells were used for TCR beta sequencing. Genomic DNA was extracted from the blood cell samples with the Qiagen DNeasy Blood Extraction Kit. CDR1 and CDR2 (SGDLS, YYNGEE) derive from the germline V gene. V and J are truncated by 0 bases and 4 bases respectively, leaving an intervening sequence of 11 bases. Measured from the cysteine to the phenylalanine, the CDR3 is 15 residues long. Only the CDR3 portion is preserved as DNA: 45 bases, with reading frame beginning at the first base. Libraries were made using the immunoSEQ multiplex PCR assay. For the multiplex PCR, a mixture combining 60 forward primers for TCR Vbeta segments and 13 reverse primers for TCR Jbeta segments was used. Amplification of the CDR3 region of rearranged TCR beta genes was performed with a multiplex PCR assay on genomic DNA. The amplified TCR beta libraries were sequenced on the Illumina HiSeq System as 87-base-pair reads. In the original analysis: Across the 500 to 750 repertoires, a later analysis counted tens of millions of unique TCR beta chains, approximately 12 million of which were shared by at least two donors. Raw reads were error-corrected and collapsed into unique sequences by a nearest-neighbor algorithm in which closely related sequences were merged to remove PCR and sequencing errors. CDR3 sequences were aligned to IMGT reference sequences to assign V, D and J gene segments. For a sequence to be retained, at least a six-nucleotide match to both a V gene segment and a J gene segment was required. A rearrangement was called productive if the CDR3 had no stop codons and remained in frame with V and J, and every other rearrangement was called non-productive. Following IMGT convention, CDR3 was defined as the stretch from the second conserved V-encoded cysteine up to the conserved J-encoded phenylalanine. The earlier analysis of approximately 500 of the donors excluded sequences that lacked an unambiguous match to a single V gene segment. In an earlier analysis of approximately 590 of the donors, a V segment was called functional when productive rearrangements were above 56.7%, and segregating when the standard deviation between donors exceeded 5%. A statistical classification framework was built to diagnose cytomegalovirus status from the catalog of TCR beta chain sequences. A later analysis assigned V and J genes by comparing TCR nucleotide sequences with IMGT/GENE-DB human TR gene sequences. The TCRdist pipeline was used in a later analysis to assign CDR3 sequences and most-parsimonious VDJ recombination scenarios. A later analysis defined each TCR beta chain by its CDR3 amino acid sequence plus V-gene family, and excluded reads lacking a unique V-gene family. To address suspected cross-contamination and a sequencing artifact, a later analysis removed around 590 highly shared, low-generation-probability nucleotide sequences. A later analysis calculated a clonal expansion index for each public chain from normalized within-repertoire ranks of inferred template counts. In a later analysis, generation probabilities were computed with a VDJ recombination model fitted to out-of-frame rearrangements, and the resulting probabilities were checked against IGoR. In a later analysis, hypergeometric tests were used to score TCR-TCR, TCR-HLA and TCR-CMV co-occurrence, with a repertoire-size bias correction applied to TCR pairs. In a later analysis, false discovery rates were estimated by permuting HLA or CMV assignments 20 times. In a later analysis, co-occurring TCRs were grouped using DBSCAN, with TCRdist sequence similarity added in when clustering inside HLA-allele-positive subsets. Repertoires with fewer than 30,000 or more than 120,000 public chains, plus five repertoires with anomalous nucleotide sharing, were excluded from co-occurrence clustering. TCRdb's version of the immuneACCESS table is confined to in-frame rearrangements and falls short of the full clone set. An unresolved V gene accounts for under half of the shortfall where checked; the remainder is of unknown origin. V, J and clone size are taken as reported in that table, and D and trimming were inferred from the DNA itself. The sample table records 180,000 or so clones; 82% of these occur just once. About 0.092% of the sample is held by the ten biggest clonotypes.

Broad study findings and their caveats: In the study, some 180 TCR beta chains were listed as associated with cytomegalovirus. According to a later genetic analysis, donors in an Asian-associated ancestry cluster had fewer N-insertions in productive TCRs than the approximately 650-donor mean. Linkage disequilibrium might explain the correlated functional status among segregating V segments, but an unknown experimental factor could not be ruled out. The 87-base-pair reads could not distinguish some IMGT-functional V segments, including TRBV6-2 and TRBV6-3, so those segments were excluded. Assigning TCR associations to individual alleles was difficult when HLA alleles, especially DR and DQ, strongly co-occurred. A later analysis associated about 17,000 TCR beta sequences with specific HLA alleles at a false discovery rate of 0.05. Immune exposure information for the cohort was limited to CMV serostatus. A later analysis found that HLA-associated TCR beta chains were more clonally expanded and had lower generation probabilities than equally common non-associated chains. In an earlier analysis of around 500 of the donors, most TCR beta V segments appeared in productive rearrangements about 90% or about 30% of the time, broadly matching IMGT annotations. Because counts were too low, 15 to 20 rarely observed V segments, including chromosome 9 orphons, were left out of the earlier analysis of about 500 of the donors. A later analysis reported that several top co-occurrence clusters appeared linked to parvovirus B19, influenza, CMV and Epstein-Barr virus. A later genetic analysis associated a missense DCLRE1C variant with V-gene and J-gene trimming of TCR beta chains, and an independent cohort replicated the association. In a later analysis, most CMV-associated TCR beta chains were found to appear HLA-restricted, with HLA associations seemingly driven largely by CMV exposure. In a later analysis, TCR association rates were found to vary across HLA loci, with the most associated TCRs seen for DRB1 alleles and the fewest for HLA-C alleles. Roughly uniform sequencing depth across donors was assumed in presence/absence analyses, although this assumption may not hold. This cohort had only TCR beta chains sequenced, and the lack of alpha or paired-chain data limited which features could be detected. In vitro tests confirmed that a few of the cytomegalovirus-associated TCR beta chains recognize cytomegalovirus antigens. Most TCR sequences were seen in very few donors, while some public TCRs were found in many individuals. Cytomegalovirus status was reported to be diagnosed by the classifier with high specificity and sensitivity in both the original and validation cohorts. A further reported finding was that TCR beta sequences accurately predicted the HLA-A and HLA-B alleles for most subjects in the first cohort. According to the authors, the approach could potentially be generalized to other disease states and immunological phenotypes. A cluster of highly shared sequence variants was judged likely to represent a technical artifact of the sequencing pipeline. Because HLA typing was missing for some donors at each locus, association tests included only the typed subset.

As to this clone: Its antigen target is currently unknown. Base qualities are not at hand, and no much larger clone is one base apart.

The sequence came from a boy aged 2 to 10 in good health and CMV-seronegative. The material sequenced was PBMCs. The chain is assembled from TRBV9 and TRBJ1-3; the D gene cannot be resolved reliably. The bases are TGTGCCAGCAGCGTAGGGTGGGCGCAGGGAAACACCATATATTTT. This is translated as CASSVGWAQGNTIYF.